This paragraph covers one T cell receptor beta chain sequence. Its antigen is unidentified. The data belong to a study of blood T cells in healthy people across ages. Overall study results and limits: The study regarded diversity estimates from one million T cells as underestimates. Whereas aged donors had fewer naive CD4+ cells, long-lived donors had more of them and higher diversity.

V lost 7 bases, J lost 7 bases, and 14 bases stayed unmatched. The CDR3 extends over 16 amino acids. Sample-barcoded 5' priming and a J-beta primer mix drove a second PCR of about 7 to 11 cycles. MiXCR, run by TCRdb on the 5' RACE reads, gives a single entry per CDR3 protein. The sample consists of about 1.4 million distinct CDR3 sequences, roughly 59% of them appearing once. The rearrangement joins TRBV12-3 or TRBV12-4 to TRBJ2-1, with TRBD1 matching over 9 bases. The clonotype was recovered from a man in his late teens or twenties in good health. The sequencing input was blood. The CDR3 is CASNPVSGQGLNEQFF. The CDR3 DNA reads TGTGCCAGCAACCCGGTCTCGGGACAGGGTTTGAATGAGCAGTTCTTC.